This TCR beta chain emerged from a study of siplizumab effects on memory and regulatory T cells. Trimming took off 4 bases at V and 6 bases at J, with 10 bases between the two ends. CDR3 size: 12 residues. The germline V gene encodes CDR1 SGHTA and CDR2 FQGNSA. Study-level points and caveats: Tregs that proliferated in siplizumab cultures did not have their suppressive function confirmed. Significant reduction of alloreactive sequences traceable to unstimulated CD4+ memory cells was observed with siplizumab.

A note on this clone: Its antigen is undetermined.

Some 97,000 TCR templates underwent assay in every sample. Profiled with immunoSEQ multiplex PCR; TCRdb holds only in-frame clones, not every one. The data contain 60,000 or so clones, over 85% of them singletons. Input material: CD8+ T cells sorted from blood. The chain has TRBV7-2 and TRBJ2-7; D may be TRBD1 (6 bases). The receptor's source is a human donor in good health. CDR3 region: CASSSQGTEQYF. The DNA of the CDR3 is TGTGCCAGCAGCTCACAGGGTACCGAGCAGTACTTC.